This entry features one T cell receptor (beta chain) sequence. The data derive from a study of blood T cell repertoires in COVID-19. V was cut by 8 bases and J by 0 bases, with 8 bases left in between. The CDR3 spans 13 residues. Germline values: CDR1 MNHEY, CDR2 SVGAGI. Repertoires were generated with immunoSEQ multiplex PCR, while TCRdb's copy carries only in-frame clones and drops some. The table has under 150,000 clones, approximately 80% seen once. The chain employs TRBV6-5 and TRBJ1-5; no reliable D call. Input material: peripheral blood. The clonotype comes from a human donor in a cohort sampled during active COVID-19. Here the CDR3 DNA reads TGTGCCAGCCGGAGGTTTAGCAATCAGCCCCAGCATTTT. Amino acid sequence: CASRRFSNQPQHF.